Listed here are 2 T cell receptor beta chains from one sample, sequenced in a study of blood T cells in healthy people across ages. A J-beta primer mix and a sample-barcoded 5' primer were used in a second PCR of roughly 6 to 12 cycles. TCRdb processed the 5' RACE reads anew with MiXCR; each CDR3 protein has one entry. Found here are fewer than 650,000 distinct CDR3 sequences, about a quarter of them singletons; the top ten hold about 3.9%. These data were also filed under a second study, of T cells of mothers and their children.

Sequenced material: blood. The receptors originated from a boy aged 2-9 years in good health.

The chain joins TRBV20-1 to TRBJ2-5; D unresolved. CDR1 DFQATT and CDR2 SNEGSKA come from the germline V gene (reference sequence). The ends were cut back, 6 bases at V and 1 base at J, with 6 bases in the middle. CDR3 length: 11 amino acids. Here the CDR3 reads CSATCQETQYF. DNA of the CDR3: TGCAGTGCCACGTGCCAAGAGACCCAGTACTTC.

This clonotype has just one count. As DNA, the CDR3 is TGCGCCAGCAGTCAGGCGAGTGGGGGAGAGACCCAGTACTTC. Encoded protein: CASSQASGGETQYF. The chain couples TRBV5-1 to TRBJ2-5; either TRBD1 or TRBD2 may supply D (5 bases each). Germline assignment: CDR1 SGHRS and CDR2 YFSETQ. V lost 5 bases to trimming and J lost 4 bases, with 15 bases between them. This CDR3 has 14 amino acids.